The 26 T cell receptor beta chains below were found in one sample sequenced in a study of control samples from healthy donors and cancer patients. The protocol was immunoSEQ multiplex PCR, while the TCRdb copy is restricted to in-frame clones and leaves out a portion. Here the sample spans some 87,000 clones, roughly 91% being singletons. Sample: blood. These receptors all stem from a man aged 25 to 45 in good health.

The chain links TRBV4-3 to TRBJ2-3; D is possibly TRBD2 (6 bases). The CDR3 has 16 residues. Germline V gives CDR1 LGHNA, CDR2 YSLEER. With 4 bases removed from V and 3 bases from J, the gap between germline ends came to 17 bases. In DNA form, the CDR3 reads TGCGCCAGCAGCCGCGCCGGAGCGGGCGGGACAGATACGCAGTATTTT. It codes for CASSRAGAGGTDTQYF.

The chain joins TRBV5-5 to TRBJ1-1, with 10 bases fitting TRBD1. The length of the CDR3 is 15 residues. From germline, CDR1 is SGHKS and CDR2 YYEKEE (reference sequence). V shed 3 bases and J 9 bases; nucleotides not matched to a gene: 11. The CDR3 DNA reads TGTGCCAGCAGCTCGGTGGGGGGGACAGGGGTTAAAGCTTTCTTT. This codes for CASSSVGGTGVKAFF.

This clone was counted between two and nine times. The chain couples TRBV7-2 to TRBJ2-6, with 7 bases aligning to TRBD1. CDR1 is SGHTA, CDR2 FQGNSA, per germline. The CDR3 covers 13 residues. V dropped 7 bases and J dropped 6; count of bases not matched to a gene: 3. CDR3 loop: CASTQGEANVLTF. CDR3 coding DNA: TGTGCCAGCACCCAGGGGGAGGCCAACGTCCTGACTTTC.

This clone appeared once. The chain uses TRBV24-1 and TRBJ1-1; D is unresolved. V lost 2 bases, J lost 1 base, and 4 bases lay in between. The CDR3 is 13 residues long. Germline V lookup: CDR1 KGHDR, CDR2 SFDVKD. DNA for the CDR3: TGTGCCACCAGTGATTCCGCGAACACTGAAGCTTTCTTT. It translates to CATSDSANTEAFF.

The chain carries TRBV27 and TRBJ1-5, with D perhaps TRBD1 (5 bases). CDR1 is MNHEY, CDR2 SMNVEV, per germline (reference sequence). The CDR3 totals 14 residues. Trimming took off 6 bases at V and 5 bases at J, with 14 bases between the two ends. The chain's CDR3 is CASRPFVGDQPQHF. In DNA, the CDR3 is TGTGCCAGCAGACCCTTTGTAGGGGATCAGCCCCAGCATTTT.

The chain employs TRBV6-4 and TRBJ2-6; D possibly corresponds to TRBD1 (6 bases). CDR3 size: 16 residues. Deletions cut 3 bases from V and 1 base from J, with 10 bases between. Germline assignment: CDR1 MRHNA and CDR2 SNTAGT. The CDR3 is CASSEGRGSGANVLTF. CDR3 nucleotides: TGTGCCAGCAGTGAGGGCAGGGGTTCTGGGGCCAACGTCCTGACTTTC.

The rearrangement uses TRBV28 and TRBJ1-4; 10 bases line up with TRBD1. Trimming took 2 bases from V and 8 from J; bases not matched to a gene: 8. The CDR3 totals 16 residues. Germline-derived CDR1 and CDR2 are MDHEN and SYDVKM. CDR3 sequence: CASSLGGQGKREKLFF. CDR3 nucleotides: TGTGCCAGCAGTTTAGGGGGACAGGGGAAACGAGAAAAACTGTTTTTT.

The chain recombines TRBV2 with TRBJ2-7; 9 nucleotides line up with TRBD1. The J segment lost 4 bases and the V segment lost 8 bases, leaving 12 bases of the junction unmatched. Germline V gene sequence: CDR1 SNHLY, CDR2 FYNNEI. CDR3 size: 15 residues. CDR3 protein: CASRMSRTGAYEQYF. The DNA for the CDR3 is TGTGCCAGCCGTATGAGTAGGACAGGGGCATACGAGCAGTACTTC.

The chain has TRBV5-5 and TRBJ2-1; D assignment may be TRBD1 or TRBD2 (6 bases each). This CDR3 contains 15 residues. V was shortened by 1 base and J by 4 bases, with 12 bases between the two germline ends. The germline V gene encodes CDR1 SGHKS and CDR2 YYEKEE (reference sequence). The CDR3 loop reads CASSLKEGGYNEQFF. For the CDR3, the DNA is TGTGCCAGCAGCTTGAAGGAAGGGGGGTACAATGAGCAGTTCTTC.

The chain recombines TRBV4-2 with TRBJ2-3; 11 bases line up with TRBD2. V was pared by 0 bases and J by 5 bases, with 4 bases of the junction left unmatched. CDR1 LGHNA and CDR2 YNFKEQ come from the germline V gene. The CDR3 spans 16 residues. The CDR3 loop reads CASSQEVTSGKDTQYF. Written as DNA, the CDR3 is TGTGCCAGCAGCCAAGAAGTGACTAGCGGGAAAGATACGCAGTATTTT.

The chain carries TRBV11-2 and TRBJ2-3; D uncertain. Per germline, CDR1 SGHAT and CDR2 FQNNGV. The length of the CDR3 is 11 residues. Trimming left V 5 bases short and J 5 bases short, with 5 bases between. The CDR3 nucleotides are TGTGCCAGCAGCGTAAGAGATACGCAGTATTTT. It translates to CASSVRDTQYF.

This chain joins TRBV5-1 and TRBJ2-1, with TRBD1 matching 8 bases. V dropped 4 bases and J dropped 8; count of bases not matched to a gene: 11. The CDR3 is 15 residues long. Germline V gives CDR1 SGHRS, CDR2 YFSETQ. DNA of the CDR3: TGCGCCAGCAGCCGAGCGACAGGGGTGACAGATGAGCAGTTCTTC. Its protein is CASSRATGVTDEQFF.

The chain joins TRBV7-2 to TRBJ2-3, with 8 bases matching TRBD2. CDR1 is SGHTA, CDR2 FQGNSA, per germline. This CDR3 region has 15 residues. V dropped 6 bases and J dropped 2; count of bases not matched to a gene: 7. This chain's CDR3 is CASRRGAGDTDTQYF. DNA for the CDR3: TGTGCCAGCAGAAGGGGAGCGGGGGACACAGATACGCAGTATTTT. Full variable domain (rest looked up from reference TRBV7-2 and TRBJ2-3): GAGVSQSPSNKVTEKGKDVELRCDPISGHTALYWYRQSLGQGLEFLIYFQGNSAPDKSGLPSDRFSAERTGGSVSTLTIQRTQQEDSAVYLCASRRGAGDTDTQYFGPGTRLTVL.

This CDR3 is CASSLANGLAGGFAYNEQFF. The CDR3, as DNA: TGCGCCAGCAGCTTGGCCAATGGACTAGCGGGAGGGTTCGCCTACAATGAGCAGTTCTTC. The rearrangement uses TRBV5-1 and TRBJ2-1; TRBD2 matches 15 bases. With V trimmed by 0 bases and J by 2 bases, 9 bases remained unmatched. The CDR3 has 20 residues. Germline V CDR1 and CDR2: SGHRS, YFSETQ.

The chain combines TRBV28 with TRBJ1-4; a weak D match, TRBD1 (6 bases). The V and J ends lost 10 bases and 8 bases respectively, with 11 bases between them. Germline CDR1 and CDR2: MDHEN and SYDVKM. The CDR3 loop spans 11 amino acids. For the CDR3, the DNA is TGTGCCACACAGGGTCGGGAAAAACTGTTTTTT. Translating gives CATQGREKLFF.

The chain employs TRBV7-9 and TRBJ1-2, with D perhaps TRBD1 (5 bases). Deletions cut 4 bases from V and 4 bases from J, with 19 bases between. CDR1 is SEHNR, CDR2 FQNEAQ, per germline (reference sequence). There are 16 residues in the CDR3. The CDR3 protein is CASSSGTLGNSYGYTF. CDR3 coding DNA: TGTGCCAGCAGCTCAGGGACCCTAGGGAATAGCTATGGCTACACCTTC.

J is TRBJ2-1 and V is TRBV12-3 or TRBV12-4; D not certain. The CDR3 runs 11 residues. The V gene lost 1 base and the J gene lost 9 bases, with 4 bases spanning the gap. The CDR3 DNA sequence: TGTGCCAGCAGTTTAGGTGGTGAGCAGTTCTTC. The encoded protein is CASSLGGEQFF.

The V and J genes are TRBV28 and TRBJ1-3; D uncertain. This CDR3 contains 13 residues. Germline values: CDR1 MDHEN, CDR2 SYDVKM. V was shortened by 7 bases and J by 0 bases, with 7 bases between the two germline ends. CDR3 in DNA: TGTGCCAGCACCAGAGCCTCTGGAAACACCATATATTTT. Protein: CASTRASGNTIYF.

V usage is TRBV7-2 and J usage is TRBJ2-7, with 9 bases that match TRBD1. CDR3 length: 14 amino acids. Germline V gene lookup returns CDR1 SGHTA and CDR2 FQGNSA. V dropped 4 bases and J dropped 6; count of bases not matched to a gene: 7. Written as DNA, the CDR3 is TGTGCCAGCAGCTCCGGACAGGGGCGGCTCGAGCAGTACTTC. This translates into CASSSGQGRLEQYF.

The chain employs TRBV9 and TRBJ2-1, with D unclear. CDR1 and CDR2 (germline): SGDLS, YYNGEE. Trimming pared 5 bases from V and 3 bases from J, leaving 9 bases between. This CDR3 has 13 amino acids. In DNA form, the CDR3 reads TGTGCCAGCAGTGCCTACTTCTACAATGAGCAGTTCTTC. Its protein product is CASSAYFYNEQFF.

The gene calls are TRBV6-5 and TRBJ1-2, with 9 bases that match TRBD1. From germline, CDR1 is MNHEY and CDR2 SVGAGI. This CDR3 has 15 amino acids. Germline trimming cut 6 bases from V and 9 bases from J; bases unmatched to any gene: 14. The CDR3 region is CASRSGQGAILSYTF. DNA for the CDR3: TGTGCCAGCAGGTCGGGACAGGGAGCTATATTGAGCTACACCTTC.

The chain recombines TRBV19 with TRBJ1-5, with a tentative D call TRBD1 (5 bases). The CDR3 has 16 residues. The germline V gene has CDR1 LNHDA and CDR2 SQIVND (reference sequence). The germline V and J ends were trimmed by 6 bases and 2 bases, with 17 bases remaining between them. The CDR3 nucleotides read TGTGCCAGTAGGACTGCACCAGGGCGAGGCAATCAGCCCCAGCATTTT. This sequence encodes CASRTAPGRGNQPQHF.

This chain links TRBV19 with TRBJ1-1; TRBD1 might be the D (6 bases). This CDR3 has 14 residues. V was pared by 6 bases and J by 0 bases, with 11 bases between. Germline V lookup: CDR1 LNHDA, CDR2 SQIVND (reference sequence). The DNA of the CDR3 is TGTGCCAGTAGGATACAGGGAGTGAACACTGAAGCTTTCTTT. Translated, it gives CASRIQGVNTEAFF.

The chain combines TRBV10-3 with TRBJ1-2, with TRBD1 matching over 7 bases. The junction had 2 bases not matched to a gene; V was cut back by 7 bases and J by 3 bases. CDR1 is ENHRY, CDR2 SYGVKD, per germline. The CDR3 covers 12 residues. The CDR3 DNA follows: TGTGCCATCACAGGACAGGACTATGGCTACACCTTC. This translates into CAITGQDYGYTF.

The chain is built from TRBV16 and TRBJ1-1; D unclear. Germline lookup yields CDR1 KGHSY and CDR2 FQNENV. The V gene lost 0 bases and the J gene lost 0 bases, with 8 bases spanning the gap. The CDR3 has 15 amino acids. Here the CDR3 DNA reads TGTGCCAGCAGCCAATCGGTCCTCATGAACACTGAAGCTTTCTTT. Translation gives CASSQSVLMNTEAFF. The full variable domain, completed using reference TRBV16 and TRBJ1-1, is GEEVAQTPKHLVRGEGQKAKLYCAPIKGHSYVFWYQQVLKNEFKFLISFQNENVFDETGMPKERFSAKCLPNSPCSLEIQATKLEDSAVYFCASSQSVLMNTEAFFGQGTRLTVV.

The chain employs TRBV19 and TRBJ2-4; D is possibly TRBD1 (6 bases). This CDR3 has 14 residues. The V end was cut by 5 bases, the J end by 4 bases, with 12 bases between. In germline, CDR1 is LNHDA, CDR2 SQIVND (reference sequence). This CDR3 is CASSSQGPKNIQYF. In DNA, the CDR3 is TGTGCCAGTAGTTCGCAGGGGCCTAAAAACATTCAGTACTTC.